The 31 T cell receptor beta chains reported below all come from one sample, sequenced in a study of beta chain features in type 1 diabetes. Expressed TCRB transcripts got sequenced, as all isolated RNA was reverse transcribed. Measured with immunoSEQ multiplex PCR; TCRdb has only the in-frame clones, and not every one. The table has a few hundred thousand clones, 27% seen once; the top ten hold more than 3%. Sample: central memory CD4+ T cells from blood. The receptor set was obtained from a man aged 30-40 years in good health.

The chain couples TRBV5-1 to TRBJ1-1, with 11 bases lining up with TRBD1. Germline V gene sequence: CDR1 SGHRS, CDR2 YFSETQ. The CDR3 loop spans 16 amino acids. J lost 0 bases, V lost 4 bases, and 5 bases had no gene match. The CDR3 region is CASSPRTGGMNTEAFF. In DNA, the CDR3 is TGCGCCAGCAGCCCACGGACAGGGGGCATGAACACTGAAGCTTTCTTT.

The chain combines TRBV15 with TRBJ1-1, with D possibly matching TRBD1 (5 bases). The CDR3 is made up of 15 amino acids. Germline CDR1 LNHNV, CDR2 YYDKDF (reference sequence). Trimming took off 0 bases at V and 5 bases at J, with 13 bases between the two ends. The CDR3 spells CATSRDRGVGTEAFF. The CDR3, as DNA: TGTGCCACCAGCAGAGATCGAGGGGTGGGGACTGAAGCTTTCTTT.

CDR3 nucleotide sequence: TGTGCCAGCAGGCCGACAGGGCTGAACACTGAAGCTTTCTTT. Residues: CASRPTGLNTEAFF. The chain is built from TRBV5-5 and TRBJ1-1; 7 bases align to TRBD1. The CDR3 has 14 residues. In germline, CDR1 is SGHKS, CDR2 YYEKEE (reference sequence). The V segment lost 5 bases and the J segment 0 bases; nucleotides outside the gene matches: 4.

This clone was seen a few times. The CDR3 loop is CASSLSGGLAATYEQYF. The CDR3 bases are TGTGCCAGCAGCTTGTCGGGTGGTCTAGCGGCGACCTACGAGCAGTACTTC. This chain connects TRBV7-6 to TRBJ2-7, with 7 bases matching TRBD2. The CDR3 totals 17 residues. Unmatched junction bases numbered 13, after V lost 3 bases and J lost 2 bases. Germline assignment: CDR1 SGHVS and CDR2 FNYEAQ.

This clone was picked up a small number of times. The chain is built from TRBV6-1 and TRBJ1-5; TRBD1 might be the D (6 bases). CDR3 size: 14 residues. Germline values: CDR1 MNHNS, CDR2 SASEGT. Trimming removed 6 bases at V and 7 bases at J, with 16 bases between. The CDR3 loop reads CASSKGDWGQPQHF. CDR3 bases: TGTGCCAGCAGCAAGGGGGACTGGGGACAGCCCCAGCATTTT.

This clone appeared a few times. The chain uses TRBV29-1 and TRBJ1-1; maybe TRBD1 (5 bases). V was cut by 0 bases and J by 6 bases, with 14 bases left in between. CDR3 length: 14 residues. CDR1 SQVTM and CDR2 ANQGSEA come from the germline V gene. CDR3 in DNA: TGCAGCGTTGAAGATTTTAGGGACGGCCCTGAAGCTTTCTTT. Translation gives CSVEDFRDGPEAFF.

This clone has more than one count but fewer than ten. V gene TRBV18 combines with J gene TRBJ2-5; D is perhaps TRBD2 (6 bases). Deletions cut 3 bases from V and 4 bases from J, with 9 bases between. This CDR3 region has 13 residues. In germline, CDR1 is KGHSH, CDR2 LQKENI. CDR3 coding DNA: TGTGCCAGCTCACCCCTGGGAGGAGAGACCCAGTACTTC. Encoded protein: CASSPLGGETQYF.

The gene calls are TRBV6-5 and TRBJ2-3, with D possibly being TRBD1 (5 bases). The CDR3 covers 12 residues. The V gene lost 5 bases and the J gene lost 4 bases, with 7 bases spanning the gap. Germline assignment: CDR1 MNHEY and CDR2 SVGAGI. Written as DNA, the CDR3 is TGTGCCAGCAGTCAGGGCCCAGATACGCAGTATTTT. The encoded protein is CASSQGPDTQYF.

The chain links TRBV30 to TRBJ2-6; the D is unclear. The V gene's germline CDR1 is GTSNPN and CDR2 SVGIG (reference sequence). The CDR3 runs 13 residues. The ends were cut back, 2 bases at V and 2 bases at J, with 4 bases in the middle. CDR3 loop: CAWSRTGANVLTF. CDR3 DNA sequence: TGTGCCTGGAGTAGGACTGGGGCCAACGTCCTGACTTTC.

The chain employs TRBV19 and TRBJ1-5; possibly TRBD1 for D (6 bases). The V gene's germline CDR1 is LNHDA and CDR2 SQIVND (reference sequence). The CDR3 runs to 14 residues. With 7 bases removed from V and 5 bases from J, the gap between germline ends came to 15 bases. CDR3 DNA sequence: TGTGCCAGTACCCACGGACAGATCGATCAGCCCCAGCATTTT. It translates to CASTHGQIDQPQHF.

This clone was detected only a few times. The chain uses TRBV30 and TRBJ2-6; D is ambiguous. The CDR3 totals 15 residues. CDR1 and CDR2 (germline): GTSNPN, SVGIG (reference sequence). Trimming took off 4 bases at V and 0 bases at J, with 10 bases between the two ends. CDR3 sequence reads: CAWTEWSSGANVLTF. CDR3 DNA: TGTGCCTGGACGGAGTGGTCCTCTGGGGCCAACGTCCTGACTTTC.

Written as DNA, the CDR3 is TGTGCCAGCAGCTTCGCTAGCGGGAACTCGGTTCGGGGGCAGTATTTT. It codes for CASSFASGNSVRGQYF. The genes are TRBV7-2 and TRBJ2-3; 9 bases match TRBD2. CDR1 is SGHTA and CDR2 is FQGNSA in the germline V gene. This CDR3 region has 16 residues. The J segment lost 11 bases and the V segment lost 3 bases, leaving 15 bases of the junction unmatched.

This chain links TRBV27 with TRBJ2-3, with a tentative D call TRBD1 (5 bases). Germline CDR1 and CDR2: MNHEY and SMNVEV (reference sequence). This CDR3 is 13 amino acids long. V was shortened by 2 bases and J by 5 bases, with 8 bases between the two germline ends. The CDR3 loop reads CASSLRQKDTQYF. The CDR3 DNA follows: TGTGCCAGCAGTTTACGACAGAAAGATACGCAGTATTTT.

This chain links TRBV28 with TRBJ2-1, with TRBD2 matching over 7 bases. Looked up from germline, CDR1 is MDHEN and CDR2 is SYDVKM. This CDR3 region has 17 residues. V shed 4 bases, J shed 0 bases, and the junction held 9 bases outside the gene matches. The CDR3 nucleotides are TGTGCCAGCAGTTCAACATCTAGCGGTAGCTCCTACAATGAGCAGTTCTTC. Translating it yields CASSSTSSGSSYNEQFF.

The rearrangement uses TRBV5-1 and TRBJ1-5, with unresolved D. The germline gives CDR1 SGHRS, CDR2 YFSETQ. Deletions cut 7 bases from V and 5 bases from J, with 1 base between. This CDR3 has 9 residues. CDR3 nucleotide sequence: TGCGCCAGCGATCAGCCCCAGCATTTT. Protein sequence: CASDQPQHF.

The chain employs TRBV6-6 and TRBJ2-7, with D maybe TRBD2 (6 bases). The V gene lost 1 base and the J gene lost 3 bases, with 7 bases spanning the gap. The germline V gene encodes CDR1 MNHNY and CDR2 SVGAGI (reference sequence). This CDR3 spans 13 amino acids. CDR3 DNA: TGTGCCAGCAGTTACTTAGCGGTCTACGAGCAGTACTTC. Amino acid sequence: CASSYLAVYEQYF.

The V and J genes are TRBV4-3 and TRBJ2-1; D unclear. This CDR3 comprises 13 residues. Per the germline V gene, CDR1 is LGHNA and CDR2 is YSLEER. V gave up 3 bases and J gave up 3 bases, with 6 bases separating them. The CDR3 is CASSHEIYNEQFF. CDR3 in DNA: TGCGCCAGCAGCCACGAAATCTACAATGAGCAGTTCTTC.

The chain carries TRBV28 and TRBJ2-7; maybe TRBD2 (5 bases). Trimming shortened V by 3 bases and J by 7 bases, and 13 bases separated the two germline ends. The CDR3 is 13 amino acids. Per the germline V gene, CDR1 is MDHEN and CDR2 is SYDVKM. Here the CDR3 reads CASSFESPGEQYF. DNA for the CDR3: TGTGCCAGCAGTTTCGAGTCCCCGGGGGAGCAGTACTTC.

This clone has a handful of counts. The chain couples TRBV30 to TRBJ2-1, with a weak D call TRBD2 (5 bases). This CDR3 spans 11 amino acids. Trimming shortened V by 1 base and J by 8 bases, and 6 bases separated the two germline ends. CDR1 is GTSNPN and CDR2 is SVGIG in the germline V gene (reference sequence). The CDR3 DNA reads TGTGCCTGGAGTGGGGGAGATGAGCAGTTCTTC. The encoded protein is CAWSGGDEQFF.

V and J are TRBV7-2 and TRBJ2-3, with 8 bases aligning to TRBD2. Germline loops: CDR1 SGHTA, CDR2 FQGNSA. This CDR3 is 14 amino acids long. V lost 9 bases, J lost 2 bases, and 7 bases stayed unmatched. CDR3 amino acids: CASKREPHTDTQYF. CDR3 bases: TGTGCCAGTAAGCGGGAGCCCCACACAGATACGCAGTATTTT.

J is TRBJ2-2 and V is TRBV7-6, with D unresolved. The V end lost 5 bases, the J end lost 7 bases, and 8 bases lay between the germline ends. The CDR3 consists of 12 residues. Germline assignment: CDR1 SGHVS and CDR2 FNYEAQ. The CDR3 DNA reads TGTGCCAGCAGCCCCCTGATCGGGGAGCTGTTTTTT. Protein sequence: CASSPLIGELFF.

This clone has more than one count but fewer than ten. The rearrangement joins TRBV7-2 to TRBJ2-7; no firm D call. The CDR3 has 14 residues. V was pared by 6 bases and J by 2 bases, with 14 bases between. CDR1 is SGHTA, CDR2 FQGNSA, per germline. The CDR3 bases are TGTGCCAGCAGTCTGACTTCCGCTGCCTACGAGCAGTACTTC. Translating it yields CASSLTSAAYEQYF.

This clone was seen a handful of times. The chain couples TRBV28 to TRBJ2-5; TRBD2 matches 8 bases. The junction had 8 bases not matched to a gene; V was cut back by 5 bases and J by 3 bases. Per the germline V gene, CDR1 is MDHEN and CDR2 is SYDVKM. The CDR3 runs 15 residues. The CDR3 protein is CASSPYAAGEETQYF. The CDR3 region has the DNA TGTGCCAGCAGTCCCTACGCAGCGGGAGAAGAGACCCAGTACTTC.

The chain carries TRBV29-1 and TRBJ1-3; 8 bases agree with TRBD1. CDR3 length: 16 amino acids. The V gene end was trimmed by 5 bases and the J gene end by 2 bases; junction bases not matched to a gene: 11. Germline V gene lookup returns CDR1 SQVTM and CDR2 ANQGSEA. The CDR3 nucleotides are TGCAGCGTTTCCAGGACAGGGTTGGGAGCTGGAAACACCATATATTTT. It is translated as CSVSRTGLGAGNTIYF. The full variable domain, with the rest looked up from reference TRBV29-1 and TRBJ1-3, is SAVISQKPSRDICQRGTSLTIQCQVDSQVTMMFWYRQQPGQSLTLIATANQGSEATYESGFVIDKFPISRPNLTFSTLTVSNMSPEDSSIYLCSVSRTGLGAGNTIYFGEGSWLTVV.

The chain couples TRBV4-1 to TRBJ2-3; no clear D. The germline V gene has CDR1 MGHRA and CDR2 YSYEKL. The V gene lost 6 bases and the J gene lost 1 base, with 11 bases spanning the gap. The CDR3 loop spans 14 amino acids. CDR3 sequence: CASRPPGGTDTQYF. CDR3 bases: TGCGCCAGCAGGCCACCTGGGGGCACAGATACGCAGTATTTT.

V and J are TRBV5-1 and TRBJ2-1; D is possibly TRBD1 or TRBD2 (6 bases each). V lost 5 bases, J lost 5 bases, and 17 bases lay in between. Germline lookup yields CDR1 SGHRS and CDR2 YFSETQ. The CDR3 is made up of 15 amino acids. This CDR3 is CASRRAGTSDNEQFF. In DNA form, the CDR3 reads TGCGCCAGCAGACGGGCGGGGACAAGTGACAATGAGCAGTTCTTC.

The gene calls are TRBV5-1 and TRBJ2-3, with D perhaps TRBD2 (5 bases). CDR1 and CDR2 from the germline V gene are SGHRS and YFSETQ. With 0 bases removed from V and 2 bases from J, the gap between germline ends came to 13 bases. CDR3 length equals 16 residues. For the CDR3, the DNA is TGCGCCAGCAGCTTGGGACTTCCCGGGAACACAGATACGCAGTATTTT. Protein sequence: CASSLGLPGNTDTQYF.

The rearrangement links TRBV30 to TRBJ2-3; no clear D gene. CDR3 length: 13 residues. V was pared by 3 bases and J by 8 bases, with 15 bases between. Germline V CDR1 and CDR2: GTSNPN, SVGIG (reference sequence). The CDR3 DNA follows: TGTGCCTGGAGATCCTATGCGGCAGGTACGCAGTATTTT. Its protein product is CAWRSYAAGTQYF. Looking up the rest from reference TRBV30 and TRBJ2-3 gives the full variable domain: SQTIHQWPATLVQPVGSPLSLECTVEGTSNPNLYWYRQAAGRGLQLLFYSVGIGQISSEVPQNLSASRPQDRQFILSSKKLLLSDSGFYLCAWRSYAAGTQYFGPGTRLTVL.

Only a few counts were recorded for this clone. The chain has TRBV2 and TRBJ2-4, with D perhaps TRBD2 (5 bases). Trimming took 6 bases from V and 1 from J, leaving 10 bases between them. Germline V CDR1 and CDR2: SNHLY, FYNNEI. There are 14 residues in the CDR3. The CDR3 bases are TGTGCCAGCAGCGCCTTAGCGGCCAAAAACATTCAGTACTTC. Translating gives CASSALAAKNIQYF.

The CDR3 region is CASSLQAPGQVRPNEQFF. The CDR3 nucleotides are TGTGCCAGCAGCTTGCAAGCTCCGGGACAGGTGAGGCCCAATGAGCAGTTCTTC. The chain has TRBV11-1 and TRBJ2-1; 8 positions match TRBD1. CDR3 length equals 18 residues. J gave up 6 bases and V 3 bases, and 16 bases lay outside the gene matches. Germline lookup yields CDR1 SGHAT and CDR2 FQDESV (reference sequence).

This clone was seen a handful of times. This sequence joins TRBV9 and TRBJ2-3; a weak D match, TRBD1 (6 bases). Trimming shortened V by 5 bases and J by 0 bases, and 13 bases separated the two germline ends. Per the germline V gene, CDR1 is SGDLS and CDR2 is YYNGEE. This CDR3 has 15 residues. CDR3 sequence: CASRRGGSSTDTQYF. CDR3 nucleotide sequence: TGTGCCAGCAGGCGAGGGGGATCTAGCACAGATACGCAGTATTTT.